This TCR beta chain was recovered during a study of STAT3 mutations in large granular lymphocyte leukemia. Study context: Around two fifths of treated T-LGLL patients showed hematologic response to immunosuppression.

Libraries were prepared by immunoSEQ multiplex PCR; TCRdb keeps only in-frame clonotypes and omits some of them. This sample has approximately 13,000 clones, with approximately 81% found just once. V lost 6 bases and J 1 base, leaving 9 bases between the germline ends. This CDR3 is 13 amino acids long. Germline V CDR1 and CDR2: SQVTM, ANQGSEA. This clone was observed once. Its antigen is undetermined. Study-level findings and limits: Sampling intervals varied between patients and samples. In T-cell large granular lymphocyte leukemia, about half of patients showed multiple immunodominant subclonotypes. A small but highly pathogenic clone may have been missed. All newly emerging clones after therapy were STAT3 wild type.

The sample consisted of peripheral blood mononuclear cells. This rearrangement joins TRBV29-1 to TRBJ1-4; D gene ambiguous. This TCR was recovered from a man aged 60 to 69 with T-cell large granular lymphocyte leukemia. Some clones in this sample may be carry-over from other donors' samples. CDR3 DNA sequence: TGCAGCGTATCGGGAGGAACTAATGAAAAACTGTTTTTT. It yields the protein CSVSGGTNEKLFF.